One and the same sample provided the 13 T cell receptor beta chains below, sequenced in a study of cytomegalovirus exposure and HLA in healthy donors. Here immunoSEQ multiplex PCR was the method, and the copy in TCRdb shows in-frame clones only, minus some. The table includes roughly 330,000 clones, 75% to 90% detected once. The sample consisted of PBMCs. The origin of the receptors is a woman aged 25 to 39 in good health and CMV-seropositive.

This clone appeared once. The chain links TRBV27 to TRBJ1-2; the D is unclear. V was trimmed by 6 bases and J by 1 base, leaving 9 bases between them. The germline V gene encodes CDR1 MNHEY and CDR2 SMNVEV (reference sequence). This CDR3 is built from 13 residues. In nucleotides, the CDR3 is TGTGCCAGCAGCGCCACAGTTAACTATGGCTACACCTTC. Translation: CASSATVNYGYTF.

There are a few counts of this clone. Other DNA sequences in the same sample also yield this CDR3. The rearrangement uses TRBV6-5 and TRBJ1-2; D remains ambiguous. This CDR3 has 14 amino acids. Trimming cost V 2 bases and J 2 bases, with 9 bases left between them. Germline values: CDR1 MNHEY, CDR2 SVGAGI. DNA for the CDR3: TGTGCCAGCAGTTACGGGCAGGCAAACTATGGCTACACCTTC. This codes for CASSYGQANYGYTF.

The CDR3 nucleotides are TGTGCCAGCAGCCAGAGACAGGGGGCAAATACGCAGTATTTT. Residues: CASSQRQGANTQYF. The chain recombines TRBV4-2 with TRBJ2-3, with 10 bases fitting TRBD1. The germline CDR1 and CDR2 sequences are LGHNA and YNFKEQ. This CDR3 region has 14 residues. The V and J ends lost 3 bases and 7 bases, in that order; junction bases with no gene match: 4.

The chain links TRBV5-1 to TRBJ2-2; D possibly corresponds to TRBD1 (6 bases). Germline CDR1 is SGHRS and CDR2 is YFSETQ. The V end was cut by 4 bases, the J end by 7 bases, with 14 bases between. The CDR3 extends over 14 amino acids. The CDR3 DNA sequence: TGCGCCAGCAGCGAGACAGGTCCGGGCGGGGAGCTGTTTTTT. Its translation: CASSETGPGGELFF.

The chain uses TRBV9 and TRBJ2-2, with 7 bases fitting TRBD1. The CDR3 runs 16 residues. The V segment lost 6 bases and the J segment 3 bases; nucleotides outside the gene matches: 11. The germline V gene has CDR1 SGDLS and CDR2 YYNGEE. CDR3 protein: CASTSNRGRDTGELFF. The CDR3 nucleotides read TGTGCCAGCACCTCAAACAGGGGAAGAGACACCGGGGAGCTGTTTTTT. The full variable domain, with the rest looked up from reference TRBV9 and TRBJ2-2, is DSGVTQTPKHLITATGQRVTLRCSPRSGDLSVYWYQQSLDQGLQFLIQYYNGEERAKGNILERFSAQQFPDLHSELNLSSLELGDSALYFCASTSNRGRDTGELFFGEGSRLTVL.

The chain is built from TRBV28 and TRBJ2-4, with D possibly TRBD1 on 6 matching bases. V shed 6 bases and J shed 3 bases, with 9 bases lying between them. This CDR3 has 13 amino acids. Germline V gene sequence: CDR1 MDHEN, CDR2 SYDVKM. The CDR3 sequence: CASSEDSKNIQYF. The CDR3 DNA follows: TGTGCCAGCAGCGAGGACAGCAAAAACATTCAGTACTTC.

The J gene is TRBJ1-2, the V gene TRBV5-8, with D hard to call. Germline lookup yields CDR1 SGHTS and CDR2 YDEGEE. The germline V and J ends were trimmed by 0 bases and 4 bases, with 10 bases remaining between them. The CDR3 loop spans 14 amino acids. Here the CDR3 DNA reads TGTGCCAGCAGCTTGGCAAAGGGCTCCTATGGCTACACCTTC. It is translated as CASSLAKGSYGYTF.

This chain links TRBV7-3 with TRBJ2-7, with D perhaps given as TRBD1 or TRBD2 (5 bases each). This CDR3 comprises 12 residues. V lost 3 bases and J lost 6, with 9 bases in between. Germline V CDR1 and CDR2: SGHTA, FQGTGA. Written as DNA, the CDR3 is TGTGCCAGCAGCTTCCCAGGGAGCGAGCAGTACTTC. This sequence encodes CASSFPGSEQYF.

This CDR3 is CASTSWGTGELFF. As DNA, the CDR3 is TGTGCCAGCACCTCGTGGGGGACCGGGGAGCTGTTTTTT. This sequence joins TRBV28 and TRBJ2-2, with D perhaps being TRBD1 or TRBD2 (5 bases each). Germline CDR1 and CDR2: MDHEN and SYDVKM. This CDR3 is 13 amino acids long. V was cut by 7 bases and J by 5 bases, with 11 bases left in between.

A few counts support this clone. The chain joins TRBV30 to TRBJ1-2; D is uncertain. Germline V lookup: CDR1 GTSNPN, CDR2 SVGIG (reference sequence). The CDR3 extends over 13 amino acids. The germline V and J ends were trimmed by 4 bases and 6 bases, with 15 bases remaining between them. The CDR3, as DNA: TGTGCCTGGATCCGTGGAGGGCAAAATGGCTACACCTTC. Protein: CAWIRGGQNGYTF.

V gene TRBV18 combines with J gene TRBJ1-1; D is possibly TRBD1 (5 bases). Germline V gives CDR1 KGHSH, CDR2 LQKENI. This CDR3 is 15 amino acids long. V was trimmed by 3 bases and J by 5 bases, leaving 16 bases between them. CDR3 residues: CASSPLGDPGTEAFF. The CDR3 DNA sequence: TGTGCCAGCTCACCTTTGGGGGATCCGGGGACTGAAGCTTTCTTT.

This chain uses TRBV30 with TRBJ2-7; 10 bases are shared with TRBD1. Germline CDR1 reads GTSNPN; CDR2 reads SVGIG (reference sequence). V trimming: 3 bases; J trimming: 3 bases; junction bases outside the gene matches: 11. The CDR3 has 16 amino acids. The CDR3 sequence: CAWRSRDRGLSYEQYF. The CDR3 DNA follows: TGTGCCTGGAGGTCCCGGGACAGGGGATTAAGCTACGAGCAGTACTTC.

The sample holds a few counts of this clone. The chain joins TRBV18 to TRBJ1-3, with a tentative D call TRBD1 (6 bases). CDR3 length equals 14 residues. The germline V gene encodes CDR1 KGHSH and CDR2 LQKENI. Trimming stripped 6 bases from V and 4 bases from J, with 13 bases between. DNA for the CDR3: TGTGCCAGCTCGGAGGACAGATCGGGAAACACCATATATTTT. The encoded protein is CASSEDRSGNTIYF.